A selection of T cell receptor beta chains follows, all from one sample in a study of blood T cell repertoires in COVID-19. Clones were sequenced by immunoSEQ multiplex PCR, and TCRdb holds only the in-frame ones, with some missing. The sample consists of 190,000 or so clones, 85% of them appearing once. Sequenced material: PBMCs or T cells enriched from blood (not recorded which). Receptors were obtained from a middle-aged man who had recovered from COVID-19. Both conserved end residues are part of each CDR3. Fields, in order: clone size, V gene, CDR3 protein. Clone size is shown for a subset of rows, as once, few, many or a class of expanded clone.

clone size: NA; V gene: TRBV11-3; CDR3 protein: CASSPRGTGTSEKLFF
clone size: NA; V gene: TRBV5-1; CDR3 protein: CASSLSRTGGPGELFF
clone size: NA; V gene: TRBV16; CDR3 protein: CASSQVRGVNYGYTF
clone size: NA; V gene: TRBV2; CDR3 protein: CASRPGDRETYGYTF
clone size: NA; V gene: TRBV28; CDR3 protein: CASSGTGRETQYF
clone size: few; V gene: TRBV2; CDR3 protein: CASSELAGDNEQYF
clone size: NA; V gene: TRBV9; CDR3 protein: CASSVGRELDYEQYF
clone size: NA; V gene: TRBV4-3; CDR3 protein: CASSQDLGTYEQYF
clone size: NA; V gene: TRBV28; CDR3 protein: CASSSAGAGQNIQYF
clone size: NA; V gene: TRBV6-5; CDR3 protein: CASTLFDRTEQFF
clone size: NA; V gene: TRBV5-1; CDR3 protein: CARVGQLVSYGYTF
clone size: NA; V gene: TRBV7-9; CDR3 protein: CASSPGLAGVETQYF
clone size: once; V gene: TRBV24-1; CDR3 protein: CATGGGDPGELFF
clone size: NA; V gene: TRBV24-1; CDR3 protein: CATSDSPSGSNQPQHF
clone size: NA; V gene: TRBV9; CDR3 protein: CASSLLLAGDAGELFF
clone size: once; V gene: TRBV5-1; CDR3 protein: CASSPRDIINEQFF
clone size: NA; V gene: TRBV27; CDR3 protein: CASSLRPGSGPRYEQYF
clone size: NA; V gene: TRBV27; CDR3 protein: CASSLGQEERQGTGGYTF
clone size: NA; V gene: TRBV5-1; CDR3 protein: CASSLGREGHEQYF
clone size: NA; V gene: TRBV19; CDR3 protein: CASTRTGGRYNEQFF
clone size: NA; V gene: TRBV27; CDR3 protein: CASSLLAPLGGAKETQYF
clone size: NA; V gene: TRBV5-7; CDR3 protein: CASSLALIGDMGLRGYTF
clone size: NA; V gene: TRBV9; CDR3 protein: CASSVVAGGTYEQYF
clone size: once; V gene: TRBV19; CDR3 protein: CASSSRTSGRYNEQFF
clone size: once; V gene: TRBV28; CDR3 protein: CASRVHGLQNYGYTF
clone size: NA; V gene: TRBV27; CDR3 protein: CASSLSGGNPYGYTF
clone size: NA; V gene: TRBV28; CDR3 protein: CASKGLAGPSSYNEQFF
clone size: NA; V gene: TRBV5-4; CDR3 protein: CASSSGGTEAFF
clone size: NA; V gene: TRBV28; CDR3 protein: CASSLGTSGSRGETQYF
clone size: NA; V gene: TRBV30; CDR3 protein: CAWRVQGGSNQPQHF
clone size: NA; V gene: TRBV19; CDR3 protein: CASSSRDRGTDTQYF
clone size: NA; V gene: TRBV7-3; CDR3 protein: CASSLQASGTTKGTQYF
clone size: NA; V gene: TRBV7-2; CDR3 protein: CASRGGRDSSYEQYF